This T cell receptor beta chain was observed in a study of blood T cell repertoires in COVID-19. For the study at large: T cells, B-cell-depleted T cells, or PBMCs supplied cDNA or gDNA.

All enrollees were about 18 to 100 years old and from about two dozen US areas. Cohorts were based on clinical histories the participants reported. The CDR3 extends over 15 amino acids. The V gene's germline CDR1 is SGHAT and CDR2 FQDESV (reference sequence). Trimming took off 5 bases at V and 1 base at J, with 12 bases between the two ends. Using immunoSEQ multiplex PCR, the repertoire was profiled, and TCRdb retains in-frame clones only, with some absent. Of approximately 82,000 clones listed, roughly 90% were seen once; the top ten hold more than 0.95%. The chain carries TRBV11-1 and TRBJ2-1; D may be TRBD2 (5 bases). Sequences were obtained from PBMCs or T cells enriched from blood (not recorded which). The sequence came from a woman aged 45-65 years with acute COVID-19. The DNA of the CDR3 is TGTGCCAGCAGCCTCGCTCCGGGGTCCTACAATGAGCAGTTCTTC. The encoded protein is CASSLAPGSYNEQFF. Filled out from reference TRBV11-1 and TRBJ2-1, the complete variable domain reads EAEVAQSPRYKITEKSQAVAFWCDPISGHATLYWYRQILGQGPELLVQFQDESVVDDSQLPKDRFSAERLKGVDSTLKIQPAELGDSAMYLCASSLAPGSYNEQFFGPGTRLTVL.